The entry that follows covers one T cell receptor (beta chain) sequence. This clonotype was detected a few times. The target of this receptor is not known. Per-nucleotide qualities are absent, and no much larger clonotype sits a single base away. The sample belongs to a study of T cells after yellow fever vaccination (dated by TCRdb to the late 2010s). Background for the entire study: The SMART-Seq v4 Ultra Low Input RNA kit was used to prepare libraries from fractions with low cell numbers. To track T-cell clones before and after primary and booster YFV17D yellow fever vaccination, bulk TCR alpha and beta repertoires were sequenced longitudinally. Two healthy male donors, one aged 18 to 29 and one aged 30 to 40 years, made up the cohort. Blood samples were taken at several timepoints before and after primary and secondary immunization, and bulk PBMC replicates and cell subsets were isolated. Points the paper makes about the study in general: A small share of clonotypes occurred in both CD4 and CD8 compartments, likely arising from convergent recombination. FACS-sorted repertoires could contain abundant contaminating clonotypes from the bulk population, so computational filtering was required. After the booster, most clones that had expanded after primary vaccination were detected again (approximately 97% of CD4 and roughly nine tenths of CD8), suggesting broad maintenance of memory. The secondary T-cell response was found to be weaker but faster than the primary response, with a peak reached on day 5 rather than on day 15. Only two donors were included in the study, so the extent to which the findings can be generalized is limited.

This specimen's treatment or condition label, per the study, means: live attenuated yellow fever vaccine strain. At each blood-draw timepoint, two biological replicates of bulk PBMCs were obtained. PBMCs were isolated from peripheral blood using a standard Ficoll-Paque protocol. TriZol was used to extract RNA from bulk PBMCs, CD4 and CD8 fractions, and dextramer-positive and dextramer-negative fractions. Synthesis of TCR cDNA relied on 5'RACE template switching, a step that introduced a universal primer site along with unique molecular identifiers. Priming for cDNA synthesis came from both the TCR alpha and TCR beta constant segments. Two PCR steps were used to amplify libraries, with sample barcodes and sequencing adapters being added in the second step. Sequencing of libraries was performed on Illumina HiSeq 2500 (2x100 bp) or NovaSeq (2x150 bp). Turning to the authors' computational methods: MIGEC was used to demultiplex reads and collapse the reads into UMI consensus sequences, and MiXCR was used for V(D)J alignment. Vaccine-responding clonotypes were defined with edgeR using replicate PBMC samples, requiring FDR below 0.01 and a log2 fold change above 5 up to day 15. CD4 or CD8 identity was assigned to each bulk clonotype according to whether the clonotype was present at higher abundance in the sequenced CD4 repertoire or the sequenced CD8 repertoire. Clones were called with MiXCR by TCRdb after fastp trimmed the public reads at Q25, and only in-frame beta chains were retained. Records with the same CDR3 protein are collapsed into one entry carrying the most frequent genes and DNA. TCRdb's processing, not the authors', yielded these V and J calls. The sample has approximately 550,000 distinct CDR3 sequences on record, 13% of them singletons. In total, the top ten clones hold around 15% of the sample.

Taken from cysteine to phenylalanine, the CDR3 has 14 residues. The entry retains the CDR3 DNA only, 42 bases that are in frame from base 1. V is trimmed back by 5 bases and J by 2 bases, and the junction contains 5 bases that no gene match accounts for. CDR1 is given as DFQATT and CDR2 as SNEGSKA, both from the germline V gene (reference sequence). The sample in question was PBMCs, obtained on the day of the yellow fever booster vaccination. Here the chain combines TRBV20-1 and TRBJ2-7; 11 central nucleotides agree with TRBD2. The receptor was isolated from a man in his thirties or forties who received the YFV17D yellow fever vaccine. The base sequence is TGCAGTGCTCTCGGACTAGCGGGTGCCTACGAGCAGTACTTC. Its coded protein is CSALGLAGAYEQYF.